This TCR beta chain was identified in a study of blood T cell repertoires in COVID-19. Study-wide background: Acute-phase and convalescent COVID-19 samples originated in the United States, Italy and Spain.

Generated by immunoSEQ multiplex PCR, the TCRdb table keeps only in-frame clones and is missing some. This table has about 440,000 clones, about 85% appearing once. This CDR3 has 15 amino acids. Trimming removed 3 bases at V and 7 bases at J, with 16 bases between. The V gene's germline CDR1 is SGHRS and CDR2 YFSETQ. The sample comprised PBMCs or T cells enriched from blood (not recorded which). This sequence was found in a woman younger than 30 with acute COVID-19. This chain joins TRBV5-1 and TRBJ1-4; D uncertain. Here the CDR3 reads CASSSSRPRGEKLFF. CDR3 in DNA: TGCGCCAGCAGCTCTTCACGTCCCCGGGGTGAAAAACTGTTTTTT. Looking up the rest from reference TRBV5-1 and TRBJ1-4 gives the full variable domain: KAGVTQTPRYLIKTRGQQVTLSCSPISGHRSVSWYQQTPGQGLQFLFEYFSETQRNKGNFPGRFSGRQFSNSRSEMNVSTLELGDSALYLCASSSSRPRGEKLFFGSGTQLSVL.